The T cell receptor beta chain described here comes from a study of OX40 agonist ivuxolimab in advanced cancers. As to this clone: The antigen is unknown.

Method: immunoSEQ multiplex PCR; TCRdb's copy keeps in-frame clones and lacks some. In the table there are more than 35,000 clones, around 83% of which are singletons. J lost 7 bases, V lost 5 bases, and 11 bases had no gene match. Looked up from germline, CDR1 is SGHTA and CDR2 is FQGNSA. This CDR3 has 16 residues. General observations from the study: On average, CD8+ T cells had more expanded clones than CD4+. Within 6 weeks, CD4+ and CD8+ blood T cells expanded clonally at 0.1 to 3.0 mg/kg.

The receptor was derived from an adult with an advanced solid tumor such as melanoma, head and neck, liver or kidney cancer. The source was CD4+ or CD8+ T cells sorted from blood, collected in a trial of the OX40 agonist ivuxolimab. The V call is TRBV7-2, the J call TRBJ2-1; 10 bases match TRBD1. The CDR3 is CASSLSRTGGKNEQFF. DNA for the CDR3: TGTGCCAGCAGCCTTTCCCGGACAGGGGGGAAAAATGAGCAGTTCTTC.